This entry is about one TCR beta chain. Antigen: not known. Specified time point: baseline pretreatment blood. Regarding treatment: 15 Gy SBRT to primary tumor, nephrectomy 4 weeks later. After SBRT, blood was collected at 2 and 4 weeks, plus baseline. The patient's renal cell carcinoma had clear cell pathology. The data are from a study of radiation and T cells in renal cell carcinoma. Notes on the study in general: From baseline, blood top tumor clonotypes peaked at 2 weeks post-radiation. Baseline intratumoral clonotype presence is unknown without pretreatment biopsies.

Profiled with immunoSEQ multiplex PCR; TCRdb holds only in-frame clones, not every one. Altogether 120,000 to 150,000 clones are present, about 87% being singletons, with the ten largest covering around 4.1%. This CDR3 has 15 residues. CDR1 and CDR2 from the germline V gene are MNHEY and SVGAGI. Trimming shortened V by 1 base and J by 6 bases, and 15 bases separated the two germline ends. V gene TRBV6-5 combines with J gene TRBJ1-2; D is uncertain. This TCR derives from a woman in her sixties or seventies with renal cell carcinoma. The sequenced sample was blood, obtained from a patient whose treatment included radiotherapy and nephrectomy. This CDR3 is CASSYYKGSDDGYTF. The DNA for the CDR3 is TGTGCCAGCAGTTACTATAAGGGTAGTGACGATGGCTACACCTTC.